The clone carrying this T cell receptor (beta chain) has ten or more counts. The CDR3 is 13 residues long. Germline CDR1 ENHRY, CDR2 SYGVKD. Trimming took off 4 bases at V and 4 bases at J, with 9 bases between the two ends. Antiretroviral therapy had run roughly three months, about 14 weeks, before follow-up blood collection. Whole blood was used without fractionation, so all unsorted peripheral T cells were included. Reverse transcription used roughly 480 ng RNA and constant-region primers for alpha and beta. Alpha and beta chain libraries were made separately by chain-specific third strand synthesis with multiplexing indices. A 5' RACE adapter with a random hexamer and the SP2 primer site was joined to cDNA. TCRdb used MiXCR to reprocess the 5' RACE reads, holding one entry per CDR3 protein. This repertoire shows about 18,000 distinct CDR3 sequences, approximately 9% found once; its top ten account for 21%.

The sample belongs to a study of HIV-infected patients and healthy controls. This receptor was obtained from an adult with HIV infection. The source was blood, collected during antiretroviral therapy. This chain uses TRBV10-3 with TRBJ2-3; D unresolved. The CDR3 DNA reads TGTGCCATCAGTGGTCTCGAGTCAGATACGCAGTATTTT. Translation gives CAISGLESDTQYF.